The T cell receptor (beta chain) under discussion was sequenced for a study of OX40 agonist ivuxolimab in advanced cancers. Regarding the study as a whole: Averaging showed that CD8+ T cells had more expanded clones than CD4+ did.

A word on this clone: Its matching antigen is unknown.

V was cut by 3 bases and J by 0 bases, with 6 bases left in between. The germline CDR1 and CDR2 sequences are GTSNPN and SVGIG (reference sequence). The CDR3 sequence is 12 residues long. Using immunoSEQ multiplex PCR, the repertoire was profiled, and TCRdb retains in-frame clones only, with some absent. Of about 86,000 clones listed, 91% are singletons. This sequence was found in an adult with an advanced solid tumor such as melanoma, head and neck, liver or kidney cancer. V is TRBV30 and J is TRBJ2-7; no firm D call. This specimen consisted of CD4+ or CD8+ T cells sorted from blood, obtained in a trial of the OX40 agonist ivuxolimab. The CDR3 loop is CAWSLSSYEQYF. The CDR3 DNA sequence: TGTGCCTGGAGCCTTAGCTCCTACGAGCAGTACTTC.